One and the same sample provided the 29 T cell receptor beta chains below, sequenced in a study of control samples from healthy donors and cancer patients. The table came from immunoSEQ multiplex PCR; TCRdb's copy has only in-frame clones and leaves some out. The sample records more than 85,000 clones, around 82% being singletons. The sample was blood. The origin of the receptors is a woman aged 45-65 years in good health.

The sample holds one count of this clone. This chain links TRBV12-3 or TRBV12-4 with TRBJ1-5, with unresolved D. Trimming removed 5 bases at V and 4 bases at J, with 9 bases between. The CDR3 length is 13 residues. CDR3 in DNA: TGTGCCAGCAGTGGAACAGCGAATCAGCCCCAGCATTTT. The encoded protein is CASSGTANQPQHF.

This clone was picked up one time. The chain combines TRBV4-3 with TRBJ2-3, with 9 nucleotides matching TRBD2. This CDR3 comprises 17 residues. Germline-derived CDR1 and CDR2 are LGHNA and YSLEER. With V trimmed by 4 bases and J by 4 bases, 12 bases remained unmatched. The CDR3 spells CASSPGSAGGFSDTQYF. CDR3 DNA: TGCGCCAGCAGCCCCGGCTCCGCGGGGGGGTTTTCAGATACGCAGTATTTT.

This clone turned up a few times. The chain joins TRBV20-1 to TRBJ2-5, with TRBD2 as a possible D gene (6 bases). The germline gives CDR1 DFQATT, CDR2 SNEGSKA (reference sequence). There are 16 residues in the CDR3. V was pared by 3 bases and J by 4 bases, with 21 bases between. The CDR3 here is CSASWAGTQTGETQYF. CDR3 coding DNA: TGCAGTGCTAGTTGGGCTGGGACTCAAACTGGAGAGACCCAGTACTTC.

This clone was observed a few times. This rearrangement joins TRBV12-3 or TRBV12-4 to TRBJ1-4; possibly TRBD1 for D (5 bases). The V gene lost 7 bases and the J gene lost 4 bases, with 10 bases spanning the gap. The CDR3 runs to 13 residues. DNA for the CDR3: TGTGCCAGCAATACAGGTTATAATGAAAAACTGTTTTTT. This codes for CASNTGYNEKLFF.

The rearrangement joins TRBV9 to TRBJ1-3; D gene uncertain. This CDR3 comprises 17 residues. V was shortened by 0 bases and J by 0 bases, with 13 bases between the two germline ends. Germline V gene sequence: CDR1 SGDLS, CDR2 YYNGEE. In DNA, the CDR3 is TGTGCCAGCAGCGTAGGGGGAGGGTCCAGCTCTGGAAACACCATATATTTT. This translates into CASSVGGGSSSGNTIYF.

This rearrangement joins TRBV3-1 (or the pseudogene TRBV3-2) to TRBJ1-1; D call uncertain. The CDR3 has 12 amino acids. Germline values: CDR1 LGHDT, CDR2 YNNKEL (reference sequence). V was cut by 4 bases and J by 0 bases, with 3 bases left in between. CDR3 in amino acids: CASSLVNTEAFF. For the CDR3, the DNA is TGTGCCAGCAGCCTAGTGAACACTGAAGCTTTCTTT.

V gene TRBV18 combines with J gene TRBJ2-2; TRBD2 agrees at 7 bases. The CDR3 covers 15 residues. Germline values: CDR1 KGHSH, CDR2 LQKENI. V dropped 1 base and J dropped 6; count of bases not matched to a gene: 5. CDR3 bases: TGTGCCAGCTCACCACTATTACTAGCGTCCGGGGAGCTGTTTTTT. It encodes CASSPLLLASGELFF.

V usage is TRBV2 and J usage is TRBJ2-3; 9 nucleotides align to TRBD2. This CDR3 contains 17 residues. The J segment lost 6 bases and the V segment lost 7 bases, leaving 17 bases of the junction unmatched. The V gene's germline CDR1 is SNHLY and CDR2 FYNNEI. CDR3 sequence reads: CASTDHLAGIKSDTQYF. The DNA for the CDR3 is TGTGCCAGCACCGACCACCTAGCGGGGATTAAGAGTGATACGCAGTATTTT.

The chain uses TRBV6-6 and TRBJ2-7; D uncertain. This CDR3 is 15 amino acids long. CDR1 is MNHNY, CDR2 SVGAGI, per germline (reference sequence). Trimming stripped 4 bases from V and 3 bases from J, with 16 bases between. CDR3 coding DNA: TGTGCCAGCAGTTCGCCCGTTTTAGGGAACTACGAGCAGTACTTC. This encodes CASSSPVLGNYEQYF.

This clone was recorded once. V usage is TRBV9 and J usage is TRBJ2-3; D may be TRBD1 (5 bases). Germline CDR1 is SGDLS and CDR2 is YYNGEE. The CDR3 covers 15 residues. V lost 0 bases, J lost 2 bases, and 10 bases lay in between. CDR3 coding DNA: TGTGCCAGCAGCGTAGATTACAGGTTCACAGATACGCAGTATTTT. Translating gives CASSVDYRFTDTQYF.

The chain links TRBV2 to TRBJ2-7; D may be TRBD1 (5 bases). Looked up from germline, CDR1 is SNHLY and CDR2 is FYNNEI. This CDR3 is 14 amino acids long. The V gene lost 4 bases and the J gene lost 4 bases, with 14 bases spanning the gap. For the CDR3, the DNA is TGTGCCAGCAGTGGCCCGGACAAGGGATACGAGCAGTACTTC. Amino acid sequence: CASSGPDKGYEQYF.

The rearrangement uses TRBV7-6 and TRBJ2-1; no reliable D call. Per the germline V gene, CDR1 is SGHVS and CDR2 is FNYEAQ. V lost 0 bases and J lost 3, with 12 bases in between. The CDR3 has 16 amino acids. In DNA, the CDR3 is TGTGCCAGCAGCTTAGCTTCAGCGATGATCTACAATGAGCAGTTCTTC. Protein sequence: CASSLASAMIYNEQFF.

This sequence joins TRBV7-9 and TRBJ2-7, with a possible D match to TRBD1 (6 bases). This CDR3 comprises 17 residues. V shed 5 bases and J shed 0 bases, with 20 bases lying between them. Per the germline V gene, CDR1 is SEHNR and CDR2 is FQNEAQ (reference sequence). The CDR3 loop reads CASSTSHNRDNSYEQYF. Here the CDR3 DNA reads TGTGCCAGCAGCACCTCCCACAACCGGGACAACTCCTACGAGCAGTACTTC.

CDR3 amino acids: CASSRRSGNTEAFF. The CDR3 region has the DNA TGTGCCAGCAGCCGTAGGTCAGGGAACACTGAAGCTTTCTTT. The gene calls are TRBV9 and TRBJ1-1; D not certain. There are 14 residues in the CDR3. V lost 4 bases to trimming and J lost 1 base, with 11 bases between them. Per the germline V gene, CDR1 is SGDLS and CDR2 is YYNGEE.

V and J are TRBV5-1 and TRBJ2-5, with 9 bases lining up with TRBD2. With 7 bases clipped from V and 3 bases from J, the junction kept 10 bases outside the gene matches. The CDR3 contains 15 residues. The V gene's germline CDR1 is SGHRS and CDR2 YFSETQ. The CDR3: CASGSTAGGEETQYF. DNA for the CDR3: TGCGCCAGCGGATCTACAGCGGGAGGAGAAGAGACCCAGTACTTC.

V is TRBV9 and J is TRBJ1-2; weak D call: TRBD1 (6 bases). Trimming stripped 0 bases from V and 4 bases from J, with 13 bases between. The CDR3 runs 15 residues. Germline V gives CDR1 SGDLS, CDR2 YYNGEE. CDR3 region: CASSVEPGDGYGYTF. Written as DNA, the CDR3 is TGTGCCAGCAGCGTAGAGCCAGGGGACGGCTATGGCTACACCTTC.

This chain joins TRBV27 and TRBJ2-3; weak D call: TRBD1 (6 bases). The CDR3 length is 15 residues. The germline V gene has CDR1 MNHEY and CDR2 SMNVEV (reference sequence). The germline V and J ends were trimmed by 2 bases and 5 bases, with 14 bases remaining between them. The CDR3, as DNA: TGTGCCAGCAGTTTAGGGGGCGCTTCAGGAGATACGCAGTATTTT. It encodes CASSLGGASGDTQYF.

This chain connects TRBV18 to TRBJ2-7, with a weak D call TRBD2 (5 bases). This CDR3 region has 15 residues. V gave up 3 bases and J gave up 5 bases, with 17 bases separating them. CDR1 is KGHSH and CDR2 is LQKENI in the germline V gene. CDR3 DNA sequence: TGTGCCAGCTCACCCCGGACGGGAATTCCCCACGAGCAGTACTTC. Its protein product is CASSPRTGIPHEQYF.

This chain links TRBV27 with TRBJ1-6, with unresolved D. CDR1 is MNHEY, CDR2 SMNVEV, per germline (reference sequence). V was pared by 3 bases and J by 8 bases, with 8 bases between. The CDR3 extends over 13 amino acids. The CDR3, as DNA: TGTGCCAGCAGTTTTAACACTGATTCACCCCTCCACTTT. Its protein product is CASSFNTDSPLHF.

The rearrangement joins TRBV7-8 to TRBJ2-4; 7 nucleotides align to TRBD2. The CDR3 has 16 residues. J was trimmed by 0 bases and V by 5 bases; bases with no gene match: 7. Germline V gene data show CDR1 as SGHVS and CDR2 as FQNEAQ. The CDR3 nucleotides are TGTGCCAGCAGCGCTCTAGCGGAGCTAGCCAAAAACATTCAGTACTTC. Its translation is CASSALAELAKNIQYF.

CDR3 sequence: CASSLVVGGYATNEKLFF. The CDR3 bases are TGTGCCAGCAGCTTAGTGGTAGGGGGCTATGCAACTAATGAAAAACTGTTTTTT. The rearrangement links TRBV7-2 to TRBJ1-4; TRBD1 matches 7 bases. The CDR3 contains 18 residues. CDR1 and CDR2 (germline): SGHTA, FQGNSA. The ends lost 1 base at V and 0 bases at J; junction bases unmatched: 8.

The V gene is TRBV5-4, the J gene TRBJ2-1; no firm D call. V lost 4 bases and J 3 bases, leaving 14 bases between the germline ends. The length of the CDR3 is 15 residues. Per germline, CDR1 SGHNT and CDR2 YYREEE (reference sequence). As DNA, the CDR3 is TGTGCCAGCAGCCTAAAGGCCGGGTTCTACAATGAGCAGTTCTTC. Translation: CASSLKAGFYNEQFF.

This chain uses TRBV7-9 with TRBJ1-1; 8 nucleotides match TRBD1. The CDR3 loop spans 12 amino acids. Per germline, CDR1 SEHNR and CDR2 FQNEAQ (reference sequence). Unmatched junction bases numbered 1, after V lost 2 bases and J lost 8 bases. CDR3 loop: CASSLQGAEAFF. The CDR3 nucleotides read TGTGCCAGCAGCTTACAGGGGGCAGAAGCTTTCTTT.

The chain carries TRBV11-3 and TRBJ1-1; the D is unclear. With 5 bases removed from V and 1 base from J, the gap between germline ends came to 20 bases. The CDR3 totals 17 residues. CDR1 is SGHNT and CDR2 is YENEEA in the germline V gene. The CDR3 here is CASSPVGSSRRNTEAFF. The CDR3 nucleotides read TGTGCCAGCAGCCCCGTGGGGTCTTCCAGGAGGAACACTGAAGCTTTCTTT.

This chain joins TRBV5-4 and TRBJ2-1; 8 nucleotides agree with TRBD2. Per germline, CDR1 SGHNT and CDR2 YYREEE (reference sequence). V dropped 7 bases and J dropped 3; count of bases not matched to a gene: 12. The CDR3 spans 16 residues. In DNA, the CDR3 is TGTGCCAGCTCCCCGGGGCGGGGGGAAATCTACAATGAGCAGTTCTTC. This encodes CASSPGRGEIYNEQFF.

This clone was counted between two and nine times. V is TRBV18 and J is TRBJ1-1; D unclear. The germline CDR1 and CDR2 sequences are KGHSH and LQKENI. The CDR3 consists of 11 residues. V lost 6 bases, J lost 8 bases, and 10 bases lay in between. The DNA of the CDR3 is TGTGCCAGCTCCCTAAAGGCCGAAGCTTTCTTT. Translating it yields CASSLKAEAFF.

The chain recombines TRBV5-6 with TRBJ2-7, with a possible D match to TRBD2 (6 bases). Germline V gene lookup returns CDR1 SGHDT and CDR2 YYEEEE. The V end was cut by 1 base, the J end by 1 base, with 6 bases between. The CDR3 sequence is 13 residues long. The CDR3 protein is CASSLRESYEQYF. In nucleotides, the CDR3 is TGTGCCAGCAGCTTGCGGGAGTCCTACGAGCAGTACTTC.

This CDR3 is CAIRAQGASTEAFF. In DNA form, the CDR3 reads TGTGCCATCAGAGCACAGGGGGCGAGCACTGAAGCTTTCTTT. The chain couples TRBV10-3 to TRBJ1-1, with 9 positions matching TRBD1. The CDR3 sequence is 14 residues long. Germline V gene lookup returns CDR1 ENHRY and CDR2 SYGVKD. V trimming: 6 bases; J trimming: 4 bases; junction bases outside the gene matches: 6.

This clone came up a few times. V is TRBV28 and J is TRBJ1-4; D perhaps matches TRBD1 (5 bases). The germline V gene encodes CDR1 MDHEN and CDR2 SYDVKM. V gave up 8 bases and J gave up 0 bases, with 13 bases separating them. The CDR3 has 15 amino acids. The CDR3: CASDSPGATNEKLFF. The DNA for the CDR3 is TGTGCCAGCGATAGCCCGGGGGCAACTAATGAAAAACTGTTTTTT.